These 17 T cell receptor beta chains came from one sample sequenced in a study of T cell changes during pregnancy in multiple sclerosis. Libraries were prepared by immunoSEQ multiplex PCR; TCRdb keeps only in-frame clonotypes and omits some of them. The repertoire consists of about 60,000 clones, with over 90% occurring once and the leading ten covering 0.85%. The specimen comprised peripheral blood, sampled in the first trimester of pregnancy. The receptors derive from a female donor with multiple sclerosis, enrolled in a pregnancy study.

The rearrangement links TRBV4-3 to TRBJ1-4; 8 bases map to TRBD1. CDR3 length: 17 amino acids. V was clipped by 0 bases and J by 8 bases; unmatched bases: 11. Germline-derived CDR1 and CDR2 are LGHNA and YSLEER. The CDR3 sequence: CASSQDPYGQGVEKLFF. CDR3 nucleotides: TGCGCCAGCAGCCAAGATCCTTACGGACAGGGAGTAGAAAAACTGTTTTTT.

The chain joins TRBV7-3 to TRBJ2-2, with 12 bases lining up with TRBD2. The V segment lost 4 bases and the J segment 6 bases; nucleotides outside the gene matches: 0. There are 14 residues in the CDR3. Germline CDR1 reads SGHTA; CDR2 reads FQGTGA. Here the CDR3 DNA reads TGTGCCAGCAGCTCTAGCGGGGGGGCCGGGGAGCTGTTTTTT. Its protein is CASSSSGGAGELFF. Variable domain in full (rest from reference TRBV7-3 and TRBJ2-2): GAGVSQTPSNKVTEKGKYVELRCDPISGHTALYWYRQSLGQGPEFLIYFQGTGAADDSGLPNDRFFAVRPEGSVSTLKIQRTERGDSAVYLCASSSSGGAGELFFGEGSRLTVL.

The chain is built from TRBV7-2 and TRBJ1-5; 9 nucleotides match TRBD1. The junction had 8 bases not matched to a gene; V was cut back by 4 bases and J by 4 bases. Germline V gene lookup returns CDR1 SGHTA and CDR2 FQGNSA. The CDR3 is 16 residues long. CDR3 residues: CASSSEQGAINQPQHF. DNA of the CDR3: TGTGCCAGCAGCTCGGAACAGGGGGCGATTAATCAGCCCCAGCATTTT.

The J gene is TRBJ2-7, the V gene TRBV11-3; possibly TRBD2 for D (6 bases). Germline V lookup: CDR1 SGHNT, CDR2 YENEEA. Deletions cut 1 base from V and 2 bases from J, with 6 bases between. This CDR3 has 13 amino acids. This CDR3 is CASSLAGAYEQYF. CDR3 DNA sequence: TGTGCCAGCAGCTTAGCGGGGGCCTACGAGCAGTACTTC.

The CDR3 DNA reads TGTGCCAGCAGTTACTCGCCCCAGGGGGTAGAAGGCTACACCTTC. It specifies CASSYSPQGVEGYTF. This chain uses TRBV6-5 with TRBJ1-2; 7 bases fit TRBD1. V lost 0 bases to trimming and J lost 8 bases; unmatched junction nucleotides: 9. The germline gives CDR1 MNHEY, CDR2 SVGAGI. The CDR3 sequence is 15 residues long.

The chain is built from TRBV6-4 and TRBJ2-2; TRBD1 matches at 8 bases. CDR3 length equals 16 residues. Per germline, CDR1 MRHNA and CDR2 SNTAGT. Germline trimming cut 4 bases from V and 6 bases from J; bases unmatched to any gene: 10. The CDR3 sequence is CASSALTGGFAGELFF. The DNA for the CDR3 is TGTGCCAGCAGTGCCTTAACAGGGGGGTTCGCCGGGGAGCTGTTTTTT.

The rearrangement joins TRBV10-3 to TRBJ2-7; D is perhaps TRBD1 (6 bases). The CDR3 runs to 14 residues. V dropped 7 bases and J dropped 3 bases, with 16 bases sitting between them. The germline CDR1 and CDR2 sequences are ENHRY and SYGVKD. CDR3 in amino acids: CAITQDRFRYEQYF. In DNA form, the CDR3 reads TGTGCCATCACCCAAGACAGGTTTCGCTACGAGCAGTACTTC.

The CDR3: CASSRITGGTDTQYF. In DNA form, the CDR3 reads TGCGCCAGCAGCCGAATTACGGGGGGCACAGATACGCAGTATTTT. The chain is built from TRBV4-3 and TRBJ2-3; D possibly corresponds to TRBD2 (6 bases). V dropped 4 bases and J dropped 1 base, with 12 bases sitting between them. CDR1 is LGHNA and CDR2 is YSLEER in the germline V gene. The CDR3 is 15 residues long.

The gene calls are TRBV6-5 and TRBJ1-1; no reliable D call. The V end was cut by 0 bases, the J end by 6 bases, with 8 bases between. This CDR3 comprises 13 residues. The germline V gene encodes CDR1 MNHEY and CDR2 SVGAGI. Here the CDR3 DNA reads TGTGCCAGCAGTTACTCGTCCGGGGCTGAAGCTTTCTTT. It translates to CASSYSSGAEAFF.

The chain carries TRBV10-2 and TRBJ1-2; TRBD1 matches 9 bases. J was trimmed by 5 bases and V by 6 bases; bases with no gene match: 10. Germline V gene lookup returns CDR1 WSHSY and CDR2 SAAADI. The CDR3 spans 15 residues. The CDR3 DNA sequence: TGCGCCAGCAGCCCGGACAGGGGCGCCACTTATGGCTACACCTTC. Protein sequence: CASSPDRGATYGYTF.

This sequence joins TRBV6-1 and TRBJ1-1; TRBD1 might be the D (6 bases). The germline CDR1 and CDR2 sequences are MNHNS and SASEGT. Trimming removed 8 bases at V and 5 bases at J, with 18 bases between. The CDR3 runs to 14 residues. In DNA form, the CDR3 reads TGTGCCAGCCGGTTGGGGGCCCCCCGGACTGAAGCTTTCTTT. Its translation: CASRLGAPRTEAFF.

The chain employs TRBV5-5 and TRBJ2-2, with D possibly matching TRBD1 (5 bases). Trimming removed 2 bases from V and 5 bases from J, with 10 bases in between. The CDR3 sequence is 14 residues long. Germline V lookup: CDR1 SGHKS, CDR2 YYEKEE (reference sequence). CDR3 residues: CASSLFSGTGELFF. The CDR3 nucleotides read TGTGCCAGCAGCTTATTTTCAGGGACCGGGGAGCTGTTTTTT. The full variable domain, completed using reference TRBV5-5 and TRBJ2-2, is DAGVTQSPTHLIKTRGQQVTLRCSPISGHKSVSWYQQVLGQGPQFIFQYYEKEERGRGNFPDRFSARQFPNYSSELNVNALLLGDSALYLCASSLFSGTGELFFGEGSRLTVL.

The rearrangement joins TRBV9 to TRBJ1-3; 10 bases match TRBD1. The CDR3 contains 18 residues. Losses at the gene ends were 4 bases for V and 0 bases for J; bases not matched to a gene: 10. Germline values: CDR1 SGDLS, CDR2 YYNGEE. The CDR3: CASSPRTGGLSSGNTIYF. CDR3 DNA: TGTGCCAGCAGCCCCCGGACAGGGGGACTGAGCTCTGGAAACACCATATATTTT.

The CDR3 DNA follows: TGTGCCAGCAGCTTAGCGGTGCGGGGGGCAGGGGAAAAACTGTTTTTT. It is translated as CASSLAVRGAGEKLFF. The genes are TRBV7-8 and TRBJ1-4, with D perhaps TRBD1 (6 bases). Germline lookup yields CDR1 SGHVS and CDR2 FQNEAQ. CDR3 length: 16 amino acids. Trimming removed 0 bases from V and 8 bases from J, with 16 bases in between.

This chain uses TRBV4-2 with TRBJ2-3; D may be TRBD2 (7 bases). The germline V gene has CDR1 LGHNA and CDR2 YNFKEQ. The CDR3 totals 16 residues. Between the trimmed V and J ends, which lost 0 bases and 11 bases, there was a span of 21 bases. The CDR3 region is CASSQEEGFRGARQYF. In nucleotides, the CDR3 is TGTGCCAGCAGCCAAGAAGAGGGGTTTCGGGGGGCCAGGCAGTATTTT.

This clone was recorded a few times. The chain has TRBV23-1 and TRBJ2-1, with TRBD1 as a possible D gene (5 bases). TRBV23-1 is sorted into the ORF group, with uncertain function. The CDR3 spans 16 residues. V was pared by 0 bases and J by 3 bases, with 12 bases between. The CDR3 sequence is CASSQSPGQGYNEQFF. The CDR3 DNA reads TGCGCCAGCAGTCAATCTCCAGGGCAAGGCTACAATGAGCAGTTCTTC.

The chain uses TRBV7-2 and TRBJ2-7; TRBD2 aligns across 7 bases. Germline-derived CDR1 and CDR2 are SGHTA and FQGNSA. Trimming at V came to 3 bases and at J to 2 bases, leaving 7 bases not matched to a gene. CDR3 length: 15 amino acids. This CDR3 is CASSFGGGGPYEQYF. The CDR3 DNA follows: TGTGCCAGCAGCTTTGGCGGGGGAGGACCCTACGAGCAGTACTTC.